These 15 T cell receptor beta chains share one sample of origin, sequenced in a study of cytomegalovirus exposure and HLA in healthy donors. The PCR ran on 60 Vbeta and 13 Jbeta primers. Clones were read by immunoSEQ multiplex PCR, and TCRdb kept only the in-frame ones, dropping some. Here the sample spans 200,000 to 250,000 clones, 60% to 85% being singletons. Sequenced sample: PBMCs. The receptors stem from a middle-aged man in good health and CMV-seronegative.

The sample holds one count of this clone. The rearrangement uses TRBV5-4 and TRBJ2-7; TRBD1 matches at 7 bases. V shed 4 bases and J 7 bases; nucleotides not matched to a gene: 8. CDR1 and CDR2 (germline): SGHNT, YYREEE (reference sequence). The CDR3 loop spans 13 amino acids. The CDR3 nucleotides are TGTGCCAGCAGCCAGGGACAGAGAAATGAGCAGTACTTC. Protein: CASSQGQRNEQYF.

The chain carries TRBV9 and TRBJ2-1; D not certain. Trimming removed 1 base at V and 6 bases at J, with 11 bases between. The CDR3 runs 14 residues. Germline V lookup: CDR1 SGDLS, CDR2 YYNGEE. The CDR3 nucleotides read TGTGCCAGCAGCGTAACGGGTTCAAGCAATGAGCAGTTCTTC. Protein: CASSVTGSSNEQFF. Together with reference TRBV9 and TRBJ2-1, the CDR3 gives the full variable domain: DSGVTQTPKHLITATGQRVTLRCSPRSGDLSVYWYQQSLDQGLQFLIQYYNGEERAKGNILERFSAQQFPDLHSELNLSSLELGDSALYFCASSVTGSSNEQFFGPGTRLTVL.

The chain uses TRBV27 and TRBJ1-4; D is perhaps TRBD1 (5 bases). V lost 6 bases to trimming and J lost 7 bases, with 18 bases between them. This CDR3 is built from 15 residues. Germline V gene lookup returns CDR1 MNHEY and CDR2 SMNVEV (reference sequence). This chain's CDR3 is CASSSTFSRGEKLFF. In DNA form, the CDR3 reads TGTGCCAGCAGCTCGACCTTTTCTAGGGGTGAAAAACTGTTTTTT.

There are a few counts of this clone. V and J are TRBV7-3 and TRBJ1-1; D might be TRBD1 (5 bases). V was clipped by 5 bases and J by 4 bases, with 11 bases between them. Germline V gene lookup returns CDR1 SGHTA and CDR2 FQGTGA. This CDR3 spans 13 amino acids. The CDR3 sequence is CASSQSQGTEAFF. CDR3 DNA sequence: TGTGCCAGCAGCCAATCTCAGGGCACTGAAGCTTTCTTT.

As regards this clone: The junction differs from germline at one of its ends, possibly a read error. The genes are TRBV19 and TRBJ2-1, with TRBD2 matching over 12 bases. The CDR3 length is 15 residues. In germline, CDR1 is LNHDA, CDR2 SQIVND (reference sequence). The CDR3 sequence is CASSIGTSGYNEQLF. CDR3 DNA sequence: TGTGCCAGTAGTATCGGGACTAGCGGGTACAATGAGCAGCTCTTC.

The CDR3, as DNA: TGTGCCAGCAGTTGGTATGAAGGAGGGGGCTTGGGCTACACCTTC. As protein: CASSWYEGGGLGYTF. This chain links TRBV6-5 with TRBJ1-2, with TRBD1 matching 7 bases. The CDR3 spans 15 residues. CDR1 is MNHEY and CDR2 is SVGAGI in the germline V gene. Trimming removed 4 bases from V and 8 bases from J; junction bases left unmatched: 13.

The chain couples TRBV5-1 to TRBJ2-5, with D unresolved. Trimming took 0 bases from V and 5 from J, leaving 11 bases between them. The germline gives CDR1 SGHRS, CDR2 YFSETQ. This CDR3 is built from 14 residues. CDR3 in amino acids: CASSLEAGRETQYF. DNA of the CDR3: TGCGCCAGCAGCTTGGAGGCCGGCAGGGAGACCCAGTACTTC.

The chain joins TRBV7-2 to TRBJ1-6, with D unclear. Looked up from germline, CDR1 is SGHTA and CDR2 is FQGNSA. The ends were cut back, 2 bases at V and 6 bases at J, with 14 bases in the middle. The CDR3 runs 16 residues. CDR3: CASSLPKSNSNSPLHF. The CDR3 DNA reads as TGTGCCAGCAGCTTACCTAAGAGTAACAGTAATTCACCCCTCCACTTT.

The V call is TRBV5-1, the J call TRBJ2-1; D perhaps matches TRBD2 (6 bases). This CDR3 has 15 amino acids. Germline loops: CDR1 SGHRS, CDR2 YFSETQ. The ends were cut back, 0 bases at V and 10 bases at J, with 17 bases in the middle. The CDR3 DNA reads TGCGCCAGCAGCTTGGGCGGGGTCCGGCAGGAAGAGCAGTTCTTC. Its translation is CASSLGGVRQEEQFF.

The chain employs TRBV12-5 and TRBJ1-2, with a weak D call TRBD1 (5 bases). Germline loops: CDR1 LGHNT, CDR2 FRNRAP. V lost 5 bases to trimming and J lost 5 bases, with 12 bases between them. The CDR3 length is 13 residues. CDR3 protein: CASGHLTDYGYTF. CDR3 DNA sequence: TGTGCTAGTGGTCACCTGACAGATTATGGCTACACCTTC.

This sequence joins TRBV19 and TRBJ1-2, with 7 nucleotides matching TRBD1. The CDR3 spans 13 residues. The V gene's germline CDR1 is LNHDA and CDR2 SQIVND (reference sequence). J lost 4 bases, V lost 6 bases, and 5 bases had no gene match. CDR3 sequence reads: CASSMTGPYGYTF. CDR3 nucleotide sequence: TGTGCCAGTAGCATGACAGGGCCCTATGGCTACACCTTC. Full variable domain (rest looked up from reference TRBV19 and TRBJ1-2): DGGITQSPKYLFRKEGQNVTLSCEQNLNHDAMYWYRQDPGQGLRLIYYSQIVNDFQKGDIAEGYSVSREKKESFPLTVTSAQKNPTAFYLCASSMTGPYGYTFGSGTRLTVV.

The gene calls are TRBV7-2 and TRBJ1-5, with 7 bases identical to TRBD1. The V segment lost 1 base and the J segment 4 bases; nucleotides outside the gene matches: 4. Germline CDR1 reads SGHTA; CDR2 reads FQGNSA. CDR3 size: 15 residues. The CDR3 bases are TGTGCCAGCAGCTTAGGGGACAGCTGGAATCAGCCCCAGCATTTT. The encoded protein is CASSLGDSWNQPQHF.

V is TRBV28 and J is TRBJ2-1; 7 bases map to TRBD2. V was pared by 3 bases and J by 4 bases, with 3 bases of the junction left unmatched. CDR1 is MDHEN, CDR2 SYDVKM, per germline. There are 14 residues in the CDR3. This CDR3 reads CASSFLAAYNEQFF. CDR3 sequence (DNA): TGTGCCAGCAGTTTTCTAGCGGCTTACAATGAGCAGTTCTTC.

This chain uses TRBV6-5 with TRBJ1-6; TRBD1 is a possible D gene (6 bases). The CDR3 runs to 16 residues. Germline V lookup: CDR1 MNHEY, CDR2 SVGAGI. V was pared by 0 bases and J by 7 bases, with 13 bases between. CDR3 loop: CASSYSNRVRNSPLHF. CDR3 coding DNA: TGTGCCAGCAGTTACTCGAACAGGGTACGGAATTCACCCCTCCACTTT.

This clone appeared a few times. The rearrangement links TRBV14 to TRBJ1-4; 9 nucleotides line up with TRBD1. CDR3 length equals 15 residues. V shed 2 bases and J 8 bases; nucleotides not matched to a gene: 6. In germline, CDR1 is SGHDN, CDR2 FVKESK. CDR3 bases: TGTGCCAGCAGCCAACTACAGGGGGCGGGAGAAAAACTGTTTTTT. Protein product: CASSQLQGAGEKLFF.